This TCR beta chain was identified during a study of blood T cell repertoires in COVID-19. Study-level background: Acute and convalescent COVID-19 specimens originated in the United States, Italy and Spain. T cells, B-cell-depleted T cells, or PBMCs supplied cDNA or gDNA.

Sequenced by immunoSEQ multiplex PCR; TCRdb stores in-frame clones only, minus some. The table shows approximately 100,000 clones, with more than 75% occurring only once. This CDR3 is 14 amino acids long. Germline lookup yields CDR1 SGHRS and CDR2 YFSETQ. Trimming removed 4 bases from V and 1 base from J, with 9 bases in between. This TCR was recovered from a woman between 25 and 40 years old with acute or convalescent COVID-19. Material for sequencing was peripheral blood. This chain connects TRBV5-1 to TRBJ1-5; D gene unclear. CDR3 nucleotide sequence: TGCGCCAGCAGCGAGGGATTGAGCAATCAGCCCCAGCATTTT. Translated, it gives CASSEGLSNQPQHF.